This T cell receptor beta chain was observed in a study of CD4+ T cells in melanoma. Whole-study results and caveats: A reported correlation linked neoantigen-specific CD4+ T cells to CD8+, macrophage and B cell function. Reportedly, melanoma neoantigen-specific CD4+ T cells showed varied differentiation states.

TCRdb keeps only in-frame clones here, not all; method: immunoSEQ multiplex PCR. Among about 20,000 clones listed, more than 70% were seen once. Comments on this clone: The target antigen is unknown.

CDR1 MNHEY and CDR2 SVGAGI come from the germline V gene. The ends were cut back, 6 bases at V and 8 bases at J, with 13 bases in the middle. This CDR3 spans 12 amino acids. V and J are TRBV6-5 and TRBJ1-1; D gene ambiguous. The sequence was obtained from a human donor with melanoma. The CDR3 is CASRGSPKEAFF. Written as DNA, the CDR3 is TGTGCCAGCAGAGGGAGCCCGAAGGAAGCTTTCTTT.